Detailed here is one T cell receptor beta chain. An end of the junction does not agree with germline; a read error may underlie this. The germline gives CDR1 PRHDT, CDR2 FYEKMQ (reference sequence). This CDR3 has 12 amino acids. These data come from a study of CD8+ T cells in alopecia areata. Alopecia areata patients gave lesional scalp punch biopsies and peripheral blood samples. Reverse transcription of extracted RNA yielded cDNA, which provided the sequencing template. Assay: immunoSEQ multiplex PCR; the TCRdb copy retains only in-frame clones and omits some. This sample has about 180,000 clones, with 50% to 60% found just once.

The sequenced sample was CD4+ T cells sorted from blood, obtained at week 0. The chain uses TRBV13 and TRBJ2-7; unclear D gene. The clonotype comes from a human donor with alopecia areata. CDR3 residues: CASTITPGRLDF. In nucleotides, the CDR3 is TGTGCCAGCACCATTACCCCGGGCAGGCTCGACTTC.